What follows is one T cell receptor (beta chain) and its context. Its specificity is unknown. Noted time point: peripheral blood 6 weeks after treatment start. This sample was included in a study of PD-L1 blockade in urothelial cancer. Overall study: Prior regimens of chemotherapy numbered 0 to 3 per patient. Blood analyses occurred 3 weeks (second dose) and 6 weeks post treatment start.

Study-wide results and limits: In blood at 3 weeks, tumor-associated clones expanded more among patients with durable benefit. Sub-median blood TCR clonality before treatment predicted longer survival.

This CDR3 has 13 amino acids. Between the trimmed V and J ends, which lost 4 bases and 3 bases, there was a span of 7 bases. Germline-derived CDR1 and CDR2 are MNHEY and SMNVEV (reference sequence). Using immunoSEQ multiplex PCR, the repertoire was profiled, and TCRdb retains in-frame clones only, with some absent. The sample has around 120,000 clones; roughly 89% are singletons. The TCR originated in a man in his 60s with urothelial cancer. The material sequenced was PBMCs, taken around atezolizumab (anti-PD-L1) treatment. The V and J genes are TRBV27 and TRBJ1-5; D is unclear. CDR3 sequence (DNA): TGTGCCAGCAGTTCATTAGACAATCAGCCCCAGCATTTT. Translation: CASSSLDNQPQHF.